This passage covers 30 T cell receptor beta chains from one sample sequenced in a study of cytomegalovirus exposure and HLA in healthy donors (dated by TCRdb to the late 2010s). The library came from the immunoSEQ multiplex PCR assay. The multiplex PCR relied on a mix of 60 forward primers for TCR Vbeta segments and 13 reverse primers for TCR Jbeta segments. TCRdb holds this immuneACCESS table with in-frame rearrangements only. Some clones are missing; in checked studies, unresolved V genes explain under half, and the rest has no known cause. This sample holds some 150,000 clones; approximately 86% were observed only once. The ten largest clones add up to about 1.5% of the sample. Specimen: PBMCs. All receptors derive from a male donor in good health and CMV-seronegative.

The chain is built from TRBV7-2 and TRBJ2-1; D is possibly TRBD2 (5 bases). V was pared by 2 bases and J by 9 bases, with 8 bases between. Looked up from germline, CDR1 is SGHTA and CDR2 is FQGNSA. The CDR3 covers 12 residues. In DNA, the CDR3 is TGTGCCAGCAGCTTACGGGGTAGTGAGCAGTTCTTC. Residues: CASSLRGSEQFF.

The chain employs TRBV6-1 and TRBJ1-5; D is uncertain. Germline CDR1 and CDR2: MNHNS and SASEGT. Trimming pared 0 bases from V and 1 base from J, leaving 4 bases between. CDR3 length: 14 amino acids. CDR3 sequence reads: CASSEAGSNQPQHF. CDR3 sequence (DNA): TGTGCCAGCAGTGAAGCCGGGAGCAATCAGCCCCAGCATTTT.

The rearrangement links TRBV30 to TRBJ2-5; TRBD2 agrees at 11 bases. The J call may be faulty, since TRBJ2-7 better matches the DNA end. Germline V CDR1 and CDR2: GTSNPN, SVGIG (reference sequence). The CDR3 runs to 15 residues. The CDR3 region is CAWSGAGTSGYEQYF. The CDR3 region has the DNA TGTGCCTGGAGTGGCGCCGGGACTAGCGGCTACGAGCAGTACTTC.

This clone showed up just a few times. This chain connects TRBV6-6 to TRBJ2-7; D gene ambiguous. Germline V gene lookup returns CDR1 MNHNY and CDR2 SVGAGI (reference sequence). CDR3 length equals 11 residues. Trimming removed 5 bases from V and 6 bases from J, with 8 bases in between. CDR3 sequence reads: CASSQAFEQYF. As DNA, the CDR3 is TGTGCCAGCAGTCAGGCGTTCGAGCAGTACTTC.

The chain joins TRBV7-3 to TRBJ1-1; D is perhaps TRBD1 (6 bases). The germline V gene encodes CDR1 SGHTA and CDR2 FQGTGA. Trimming removed 5 bases from V and 5 bases from J, with 27 bases in between. The CDR3 is 18 residues long. The CDR3 DNA reads as TGTGCCAGCAGCCCTGGTACAGGGAGTGCTAGTATGGGGACTGAAGCTTTCTTT. This codes for CASSPGTGSASMGTEAFF. The variable domain in full, completed from reference TRBV7-3 and TRBJ1-1, reads GAGVSQTPSNKVTEKGKYVELRCDPISGHTALYWYRQSLGQGPEFLIYFQGTGAADDSGLPNDRFFAVRPEGSVSTLKIQRTERGDSAVYLCASSPGTGSASMGTEAFFGQGTRLTVV.

The rearrangement links TRBV23-1 to TRBJ2-5; 12 bases agree with TRBD1. TRBV23-1 is assigned to the ORF class and has an uncertain function. The junction had 7 bases not matched to a gene; V was cut back by 0 bases and J by 5 bases. The CDR3 totals 17 residues. The CDR3 reads CASSQSGGTGGEETQYF. The CDR3 bases are TGCGCCAGCAGTCAATCGGGGGGGACAGGGGGCGAGGAGACCCAGTACTTC.

The V and J genes are TRBV28 and TRBJ2-7; D might be TRBD1 (5 bases). V was shortened by 2 bases and J by 3 bases, with 8 bases between the two germline ends. The CDR3 covers 13 residues. Germline CDR1 reads MDHEN; CDR2 reads SYDVKM. The CDR3: CASSLPQGYEQYF. The CDR3, as DNA: TGTGCCAGCAGTTTACCCCAGGGCTACGAGCAGTACTTC.

This chain links TRBV5-6 with TRBJ2-7; TRBD2 might be the D (5 bases). Germline assignment: CDR1 SGHDT and CDR2 YYEEEE. The CDR3 has 13 residues. V lost 2 bases and J lost 1, with 7 bases in between. CDR3 sequence reads: CASSFGGSYEQYF. The CDR3 bases are TGTGCCAGCAGCTTCGGAGGTTCCTACGAGCAGTACTTC.

The DNA for the CDR3 is TGCGCCAGCAGTGAGGAACAGGGGTGGGTTGGCTACACCTTC. Translation gives CASSEEQGWVGYTF. The chain is built from TRBV10-2 and TRBJ1-2, with 7 nucleotides matching TRBD1. The trim removed 2 bases at V and 7 bases at J, leaving 7 bases unmatched. CDR1 and CDR2 (germline): WSHSY, SAAADI. This CDR3 has 14 residues.

The rearrangement joins TRBV7-9 to TRBJ1-4, with TRBD1 as a possible D gene (6 bases). Trimming shortened V by 2 bases and J by 8 bases, and 18 bases separated the two germline ends. The CDR3 has 16 residues. The germline V gene has CDR1 SEHNR and CDR2 FQNEAQ (reference sequence). CDR3: CASSLSSGGAREKLFF. The CDR3 nucleotides are TGTGCCAGCAGCTTAAGTTCGGGGGGCGCGAGGGAAAAACTGTTTTTT.

This clone was recorded a few times. The chain joins TRBV10-3 to TRBJ2-1; a weak D match, TRBD2 (6 bases). This CDR3 contains 13 residues. Trimming cost V 6 bases and J 5 bases, with 11 bases left between them. Looked up from germline, CDR1 is ENHRY and CDR2 is SYGVKD. Here the CDR3 reads CAIRMTSHNEQFF. Here the CDR3 DNA reads TGTGCCATCAGGATGACTAGTCACAATGAGCAGTTCTTC.

The gene calls are TRBV9 and TRBJ1-1; tentative D call: TRBD1 (5 bases). CDR3 size: 15 residues. Trimming stripped 0 bases from V and 4 bases from J, with 13 bases between. The germline V gene encodes CDR1 SGDLS and CDR2 YYNGEE. The CDR3 reads CASSVGPGDGTEAFF. The CDR3 DNA sequence: TGTGCCAGCAGCGTAGGTCCGGGGGATGGCACTGAAGCTTTCTTT. The full variable domain, rest sourced from reference TRBV9 and TRBJ1-1, is DSGVTQTPKHLITATGQRVTLRCSPRSGDLSVYWYQQSLDQGLQFLIQYYNGEERAKGNILERFSAQQFPDLHSELNLSSLELGDSALYFCASSVGPGDGTEAFFGQGTRLTVV.

The chain is built from TRBV4-3 and TRBJ2-5, with TRBD1 matching over 7 bases. V lost 2 bases, J lost 2 bases, and 5 bases stayed unmatched. Germline CDR1 is LGHNA and CDR2 is YSLEER. The CDR3 covers 15 residues. Here the CDR3 reads CASSQQGTVQETQYF. CDR3 DNA: TGCGCCAGCAGCCAACAAGGGACAGTTCAAGAGACCCAGTACTTC.

The genes are TRBV19 and TRBJ1-6, with 8 bases fitting TRBD1. The germline CDR1 and CDR2 sequences are LNHDA and SQIVND (reference sequence). CDR3 length equals 15 residues. V shed 5 bases, J shed 9 bases, and the junction held 9 bases outside the gene matches. CDR3 sequence (DNA): TGTGCCAGTAGTTCAACCGACAGGGGAATTTCACCCCTCCACTTT. This encodes CASSSTDRGISPLHF.

With regard to this clone: One end of the junction varies from germline; a read error may be responsible. The chain combines TRBV7-9 with TRBJ1-1; TRBD1 agrees at 7 bases. Germline V gene data show CDR1 as SEHNR and CDR2 as FQNEAQ (reference sequence). This CDR3 spans 15 amino acids. Here the CDR3 DNA reads TGTTCCAGCAGCTTAGCGCGTCCAGGGGGCACTGAAGCTTTCTTT. Translated: CSSSLARPGGTEAFF.

The chain combines TRBV7-9 with TRBJ2-1; TRBD2 matches 8 bases. Trimming removed 6 bases from V and 7 bases from J; junction bases left unmatched: 11. CDR1 is SEHNR and CDR2 is FQNEAQ in the germline V gene (reference sequence). The CDR3 runs 15 residues. CDR3 protein: CASRPGGTRGNEQFF. CDR3 coding DNA: TGTGCCAGCAGGCCGGGGGGGACTAGGGGAAATGAGCAGTTCTTC.

The J gene is TRBJ1-1, the V gene TRBV2, with 8 positions matching TRBD1. Per the germline V gene, CDR1 is SNHLY and CDR2 is FYNNEI. Trimming took 5 bases from V and 5 from J; bases not matched to a gene: 7. This CDR3 is 14 amino acids long. The DNA for the CDR3 is TGTGCCAGCAGTAAGACAGGGGAGGTTACTGAAGCTTTCTTT. As protein: CASSKTGEVTEAFF.

The chain carries TRBV6-4 and TRBJ1-2; D may be TRBD1 (6 bases). This CDR3 region has 16 residues. Germline loops: CDR1 MRHNA, CDR2 SNTAGT. V lost 0 bases and J 6 bases, leaving 17 bases between the germline ends. The CDR3 reads CASSDSENRASHGYTF. CDR3 sequence (DNA): TGTGCCAGCAGTGACTCGGAAAACAGGGCCTCCCATGGCTACACCTTC.

The genes are TRBV19 and TRBJ2-7; 7 nucleotides align to TRBD2. This CDR3 is built from 16 residues. V lost 0 bases, J lost 0 bases, and 5 bases stayed unmatched. Germline loops: CDR1 LNHDA, CDR2 SQIVND (reference sequence). CDR3: CASSIDPRTSSYEQYF. In DNA form, the CDR3 reads TGTGCCAGTAGTATAGATCCAAGGACTAGCTCCTACGAGCAGTACTTC.

V and J are TRBV7-6 and TRBJ1-1; 8 bases are shared with TRBD1. The germline CDR1 and CDR2 sequences are SGHVS and FNYEAQ. The CDR3 contains 15 residues. Trimming cost V 0 bases and J 4 bases; bases outside gene matches: 4. The CDR3 loop reads CASSLAGQGFTEAFF. As DNA, the CDR3 is TGTGCCAGCAGCTTAGCAGGACAGGGTTTCACTGAAGCTTTCTTT.

V gene TRBV28 combines with J gene TRBJ2-3, with 9 bases matching TRBD2. The CDR3 contains 15 residues. V trimming: 7 bases; J trimming: 2 bases; junction bases outside the gene matches: 7. Germline-derived CDR1 and CDR2 are MDHEN and SYDVKM. CDR3: CASTLAGRPTDTQYF. In DNA form, the CDR3 reads TGTGCCAGCACTCTAGCGGGAAGACCCACAGATACGCAGTATTTT.

V is TRBV5-1 and J is TRBJ2-3; 9 nucleotides align to TRBD2. Trimming removed 0 bases from V and 1 base from J; junction bases left unmatched: 0. The CDR3 sequence is 15 residues long. From germline, CDR1 is SGHRS and CDR2 YFSETQ. DNA for the CDR3: TGCGCCAGCAGCTTGGGACTAGCGGGCACAGATACGCAGTATTTT. This sequence encodes CASSLGLAGTDTQYF.

This rearrangement joins TRBV7-9 to TRBJ2-7; D might be TRBD2 (7 bases). V was clipped by 4 bases and J by 5 bases, with 18 bases between them. The CDR3 contains 15 residues. Germline V gene lookup returns CDR1 SEHNR and CDR2 FQNEAQ (reference sequence). DNA for the CDR3: TGTGCCAGCAGCTCACTTGCTAGGGGGAGGGACGAGCAGTACTTC. Its protein product is CASSSLARGRDEQYF.

V gene TRBV28 combines with J gene TRBJ1-4; D is uncertain. This CDR3 has 14 residues. V was shortened by 4 bases and J by 7 bases, with 13 bases between the two germline ends. Germline CDR1 reads MDHEN; CDR2 reads SYDVKM. The CDR3 spells CASSSLREGEKLFF. The CDR3 DNA follows: TGTGCCAGCAGTTCCCTCCGGGAGGGTGAAAAACTGTTTTTT.

The table lists this clone with a count of one. V usage is TRBV28 and J usage is TRBJ2-1; the D gene is possibly TRBD1 (6 bases). V shed 5 bases and J shed 9 bases, with 17 bases lying between them. CDR1 MDHEN and CDR2 SYDVKM come from the germline V gene. This CDR3 is built from 14 residues. CDR3 DNA: TGTGCCAGCAGTCTACAGGGCGTGATCTTTGAGCAGTTCTTC. As protein: CASSLQGVIFEQFF.

The CDR3 loop reads CASSLGGVLAWEQFF. CDR3 bases: TGTGCCAGCAGCCTAGGGGGTGTGCTAGCGTGGGAGCAGTTCTTC. This chain links TRBV7-2 with TRBJ2-1; D may match TRBD1 or TRBD2 (6 bases each). The CDR3 extends over 15 amino acids. Looked up from germline, CDR1 is SGHTA and CDR2 is FQGNSA. Trimming took off 5 bases at V and 10 bases at J, with 21 bases between the two ends.

This clone was counted once. This rearrangement joins TRBV6-5 to TRBJ1-1; D might be TRBD1 (5 bases). V was clipped by 2 bases and J by 1 base, with 14 bases between them. This CDR3 region has 16 residues. The germline gives CDR1 MNHEY, CDR2 SVGAGI. The CDR3 protein is CASSYRQGTRNTEAFF. CDR3 in DNA: TGTGCCAGCAGTTACCGTCAGGGAACCAGGAACACTGAAGCTTTCTTT.

The rearrangement uses TRBV11-2 and TRBJ2-2; a possible D gene is TRBD1 (6 bases). The CDR3 is 15 residues long. Trimming pared 3 bases from V and 7 bases from J, leaving 15 bases between. Germline V gives CDR1 SGHAT, CDR2 FQNNGV. CDR3 in amino acids: CASSFGRQAIGELFF. In DNA form, the CDR3 reads TGTGCCAGCAGCTTCGGTAGACAGGCGATCGGGGAGCTGTTTTTT.

This chain links TRBV7-9 with TRBJ2-2; TRBD1 is a possible D gene (5 bases). This CDR3 has 17 residues. The ends were cut back, 3 bases at V and 3 bases at J, with 17 bases in the middle. Germline lookup yields CDR1 SEHNR and CDR2 FQNEAQ (reference sequence). CDR3 sequence (DNA): TGTGCCAGCAGCTTTGACTCCCTAAGGGGTGACACCGGGGAGCTGTTTTTT. Protein: CASSFDSLRGDTGELFF.

This clone has only one observation. The chain combines TRBV5-1 with TRBJ2-1, with 9 bases fitting TRBD1. The CDR3 length is 15 residues. The ends lost 0 bases at V and 8 bases at J; junction bases unmatched: 6. Germline CDR1 and CDR2: SGHRS and YFSETQ. The CDR3: CASSLEGTGPHEQFF. The CDR3 nucleotides are TGCGCCAGCAGCTTGGAAGGGACAGGGCCCCATGAGCAGTTCTTC. The entire variable domain, with the rest obtained from reference TRBV5-1 and TRBJ2-1, is as follows: KAGVTQTPRYLIKTRGQQVTLSCSPISGHRSVSWYQQTPGQGLQFLFEYFSETQRNKGNFPGRFSGRQFSNSRSEMNVSTLELGDSALYLCASSLEGTGPHEQFFGPGTRLTVL.